This T cell receptor (beta chain) appears in the sequencing data of a study of shared T cell receptors in the human thymus. The CDR3 consists of 14 residues. CDR1 SGDLS and CDR2 YYNGEE come from the germline V gene. V shed 1 base and J shed 1 base, with 5 bases lying between them. Only one count was recorded for this clone. Assay used: immunoSEQ multiplex PCR; TCRdb lists only in-frame clones, some missing. The sample yields 600,000 or so clones, more than 75% seen once. The same data also contributed to another study, on human thymus T cells. In that study: The thymus was resected at corrective cardiac surgery. Seemingly biased V and J gene usage marked thymic and blood repertoires. Related studies found that unrelated individuals share highly overlapping thymic repertoires.

This clonotype was sampled from a boy under two years old with a congenital heart defect. The V call is TRBV9, the J call TRBJ2-2; TRBD1 might be the D (5 bases). The sequenced sample was thymocytes. This chain's CDR3 is CASSVQGNTGELFF. CDR3 nucleotide sequence: TGTGCCAGCAGCGTACAGGGGAACACCGGGGAGCTGTTTTTT.